These T cell receptor beta chains were read from a single sample in a study of blood T cell repertoires in COVID-19. Repertoires were generated with immunoSEQ multiplex PCR, while TCRdb's copy carries only in-frame clones and drops some. Of about 200,000 clones listed, 80% are singletons. The sequenced sample was PBMCs or T cells enriched from blood (not recorded which). The source of these receptors is a woman aged 40-49 years with acute COVID-19. Both conserved end residues are part of each CDR3.

j_gene: TRBJ1-6
v_gene: TRBV5-6
CDR3aa: CASSLAAGESSYNSPLHF

j_gene: TRBJ2-2
v_gene: TRBV7-6
CDR3aa: CASSQNRGASGELFF

j_gene: TRBJ1-3
v_gene: TRBV9
CDR3aa: CASSGLNGNTIYF

j_gene: TRBJ2-1
v_gene: TRBV19
CDR3aa: CASSIPGLAFNEQFF

j_gene: TRBJ2-7
v_gene: TRBV7-2
CDR3aa: CASSLAGGTGIPYEQYF

j_gene: TRBJ1-6
v_gene: TRBV2
CDR3aa: CASSEGAGPPLHF

j_gene: TRBJ1-2
v_gene: TRBV27
CDR3aa: CASSKGGGYGYTF

j_gene: TRBJ1-1
v_gene: TRBV7-3
CDR3aa: CASSRTGQVNTEAFF

j_gene: TRBJ2-1
v_gene: TRBV24-1
CDR3aa: CATATRRLADNNEQFF

j_gene: TRBJ1-5
v_gene: TRBV14
CDR3aa: CARIPMVQPQHF

j_gene: TRBJ1-6
v_gene: TRBV6-2/TRBV6-3
CDR3aa: CASSYLLSSYNSPLHF

j_gene: TRBJ1-5
v_gene: TRBV12-3/TRBV12-4
CDR3aa: CASSLMEDQPQHF

j_gene: TRBJ2-3
v_gene: TRBV6-5
CDR3aa: CASSPNPSREGRYF

j_gene: TRBJ1-4
v_gene: TRBV7-9
CDR3aa: CASKGRDEKLFF

j_gene: TRBJ1-6
v_gene: TRBV6-4
CDR3aa: CASRDRSGDNSPLHF